Below are 12 T cell receptor beta chains sequenced from a single sample in a study of T-cell memory formation after mild COVID-19. TCRdb re-called the 5' RACE reads through MiXCR, storing one row per CDR3 protein. The sample has some 190,000 distinct CDR3 sequences; more than 15% are singletons. Input material: PBMCs or a T cell subset sorted from them (not recorded which). These receptors all stem from an adult woman who had mild COVID-19 (a few samples of this study predate the infection). Cell type and time point are not known.

This clonotype has only a few counts. The V call is TRBV6-6, the J call TRBJ2-3; D possibly corresponds to TRBD1 (5 bases). The V and J ends lost 6 bases and 2 bases respectively, with 18 bases between them. The germline V gene encodes CDR1 MNHNY and CDR2 SVGAGI (reference sequence). The CDR3 covers 16 residues. The chain's CDR3 is CASSQQDIGNTDTQYF. The CDR3 nucleotides read TGTGCCAGCAGCCAACAGGACATTGGAAACACAGATACGCAGTATTTT.

This clonotype was counted ten times or more. V is TRBV12-3 or TRBV12-4 and J is TRBJ1-5, with 9 bases that match TRBD1. The CDR3 runs 14 residues. Germline trimming cut 3 bases from V and 4 bases from J; bases unmatched to any gene: 1. Here the CDR3 reads CASSLGTGNQPQHF. The CDR3 DNA reads TGTGCCAGCAGTTTGGGGACAGGGAATCAGCCCCAGCATTTT.

The chain recombines TRBV19 with TRBJ2-7; D gene ambiguous. The ends were cut back, 4 bases at V and 6 bases at J, with 7 bases in the middle. Germline CDR1 and CDR2: LNHDA and SQIVND (reference sequence). This CDR3 contains 11 residues. In DNA, the CDR3 is TGTGCCAGTAGTAAATTGGGCGAGCAGTACTTC. Protein: CASSKLGEQYF. Full variable domain (rest looked up from reference TRBV19 and TRBJ2-7): DGGITQSPKYLFRKEGQNVTLSCEQNLNHDAMYWYRQDPGQGLRLIYYSQIVNDFQKGDIAEGYSVSREKKESFPLTVTSAQKNPTAFYLCASSKLGEQYFGPGTRLTVT.

This clonotype was found a few times. This chain connects TRBV30 to TRBJ1-1; D is unresolved. The CDR3 has 16 amino acids. V gave up 4 bases and J gave up 4 bases, with 22 bases separating them. CDR1 is GTSNPN and CDR2 is SVGIG in the germline V gene (reference sequence). CDR3 loop: CAWNPPGKAGGTEAFF. The CDR3 nucleotides are TGTGCCTGGAACCCCCCCGGAAAAGCGGGCGGCACTGAAGCTTTCTTT.

V gene TRBV30 combines with J gene TRBJ2-1; no clear D gene. This CDR3 is built from 14 residues. Trimming shortened V by 3 bases and J by 6 bases, and 15 bases separated the two germline ends. Germline CDR1 and CDR2: GTSNPN and SVGIG (reference sequence). CDR3 region: CAWSRGGPVNEQFF. CDR3 nucleotides: TGTGCCTGGAGCCGCGGTGGACCTGTCAATGAGCAGTTCTTC.

The chain combines TRBV2 with TRBJ2-3, with D possibly being TRBD1 (5 bases). The V end was cut by 7 bases, the J end by 3 bases, with 14 bases between. Germline V gene lookup returns CDR1 SNHLY and CDR2 FYNNEI. The CDR3 is 14 residues long. CDR3 sequence: CASNQDSLTDTQYF. The CDR3 DNA follows: TGTGCCAGCAACCAAGACAGTTTAACAGATACGCAGTATTTT.

The chain uses TRBV20-1 and TRBJ2-7; the match to TRBD2 covers 12 bases. Trimming removed 0 bases from V and 2 bases from J; junction bases left unmatched: 5. Germline CDR1 and CDR2: DFQATT and SNEGSKA (reference sequence). The CDR3 spans 16 residues. Written as DNA, the CDR3 is TGCAGTGCTAGAGATCTAGCGGGAGGGTTACCCTACGAGCAGTACTTC. Translation gives CSARDLAGGLPYEQYF.

The chain combines TRBV23-1 with TRBJ2-7, with 10 bases lining up with TRBD1. TRBV23-1 is assigned to the ORF class and has an uncertain function. V lost 0 bases, J lost 3 bases, and 2 bases stayed unmatched. This CDR3 is built from 15 residues. In DNA form, the CDR3 reads TGCGCCAGCAGTCAATCGAGGGACAGGGGCTACGAGCAGTACTTC. This gives the protein CASSQSRDRGYEQYF.

This rearrangement joins TRBV15 to TRBJ2-6, with D unclear. Germline CDR1 and CDR2: LNHNV and YYDKDF (reference sequence). V lost 4 bases and J lost 4, with 5 bases in between. The CDR3 is 13 residues long. The CDR3 DNA follows: TGTGCCACCAGCACCCGAGGGGCCAACGTCCTGACTTTC. Translation: CATSTRGANVLTF.

Many counts were recorded for this clonotype. This rearrangement joins TRBV24-1 to TRBJ2-5, with D perhaps matching TRBD1 (7 bases). The CDR3 totals 16 residues. Germline V gene sequence: CDR1 KGHDR, CDR2 SFDVKD. V lost 5 bases to trimming and J lost 5 bases, with 20 bases between them. Here the CDR3 reads CATSAMGSGGIETQYF. The DNA for the CDR3 is TGTGCCACCAGTGCCATGGGGTCAGGGGGGATCGAGACCCAGTACTTC.

This clonotype was found a few times. V usage is TRBV20-1 and J usage is TRBJ1-2, with D possibly matching TRBD1 (6 bases). The germline CDR1 and CDR2 sequences are DFQATT and SNEGSKA (reference sequence). The length of the CDR3 is 14 residues. V lost 3 bases, J lost 2 bases, and 13 bases lay in between. This chain's CDR3 is CSARTGLRNYGYTF. The CDR3 DNA reads as TGCAGTGCTAGGACAGGTTTGCGGAACTATGGCTACACCTTC.

The chain links TRBV12-3 or TRBV12-4 to TRBJ1-2, with no clear D. This CDR3 comprises 15 residues. V lost 3 bases to trimming and J lost 0 bases, with 11 bases between them. CDR3 protein: CASSFTTGANYGYTF. The CDR3 nucleotides read TGTGCCAGCAGTTTCACTACCGGGGCTAACTATGGCTACACCTTC.